The 8 T cell receptor beta chains reported below all come from one sample, sequenced in a study of OX40 agonist ivuxolimab in advanced cancers. The repertoire was sequenced with immunoSEQ multiplex PCR; TCRdb's copy has only in-frame clones and lacks some. The table includes approximately 70,000 clones, more than 60% detected once. The sequences come from CD4+ or CD8+ T cells sorted from blood, collected in a trial of the OX40 agonist ivuxolimab. The receptors were sampled from an adult with an advanced solid tumor such as melanoma, head and neck, liver or kidney cancer.

CDR3 sequence (DNA): TGTGCCAGCAGTGAAATGGAAGGAGTTGGGGAGTACTTC. The encoded protein is CASSEMEGVGEYF. The chain recombines TRBV2 with TRBJ2-7; D gene uncertain. CDR1 SNHLY and CDR2 FYNNEI come from the germline V gene. Trimming pared 2 bases from V and 11 bases from J, leaving 16 bases between. The CDR3 length is 13 residues.

This clone was observed a handful of times. V and J are TRBV7-9 and TRBJ1-6, with D uncertain. This CDR3 has 15 residues. The V end lost 1 base, the J end lost 8 bases, and 12 bases lay between the germline ends. Germline V gene data show CDR1 as SEHNR and CDR2 as FQNEAQ (reference sequence). The CDR3 sequence is CASSLGALSDSPLHF. CDR3 in DNA: TGTGCCAGCAGCTTAGGCGCTCTAAGCGATTCACCCCTCCACTTT.

The J gene is TRBJ1-1, the V gene TRBV19; D uncertain. The CDR3 is made up of 12 amino acids. In germline, CDR1 is LNHDA, CDR2 SQIVND (reference sequence). V was trimmed by 3 bases and J by 4 bases, leaving 6 bases between them. The CDR3 reads CASSMRGTEAFF. The CDR3 DNA follows: TGTGCCAGTAGTATGCGGGGCACTGAAGCTTTCTTT.

This chain uses TRBV30 with TRBJ2-7; 14 bases align to TRBD2. The germline V gene has CDR1 GTSNPN and CDR2 SVGIG (reference sequence). The CDR3 has 20 amino acids. J gave up 0 bases and V 4 bases, and 17 bases lay outside the gene matches. The CDR3 nucleotides are TGTGCCTGGACCACTACAAGGTGGACTAGCGGGGGGACGAGCTCCTACGAGCAGTACTTC. As protein: CAWTTTRWTSGGTSSYEQYF.

The chain couples TRBV29-1 to TRBJ1-5, with D perhaps TRBD1 (5 bases). The V and J ends lost 7 bases and 6 bases respectively, with 16 bases between them. The CDR3 extends over 13 amino acids. Germline CDR1 is SQVTM and CDR2 is ANQGSEA. The CDR3 region is CSAAGTWGQPQHF. The CDR3, as DNA: TGCAGCGCCGCGGGGACCTGGGGTCAGCCCCAGCATTTT.

The rearrangement links TRBV5-1 to TRBJ1-1; D remains unclear. The germline V gene encodes CDR1 SGHRS and CDR2 YFSETQ. V was clipped by 5 bases and J by 4 bases, with 12 bases between them. The CDR3 is 13 amino acids. The CDR3 bases are TGCGCCAGCAGGGGAGAAGAGGGCACTGAAGCTTTCTTT. Protein: CASRGEEGTEAFF.

The chain links TRBV5-1 to TRBJ2-7; D perhaps matches TRBD2 (6 bases). V lost 3 bases to trimming and J lost 1 base, with 8 bases between them. Germline CDR1 is SGHRS and CDR2 is YFSETQ. The length of the CDR3 is 13 residues. CDR3 sequence: CASSSLASYEQYF. The CDR3 DNA follows: TGCGCCAGCAGCTCCCTAGCGTCCTACGAGCAGTACTTC.

This chain joins TRBV5-4 and TRBJ2-7, with TRBD1 matching 7 bases. The CDR3 runs to 16 residues. Germline V CDR1 and CDR2: SGHNT, YYREEE (reference sequence). V was clipped by 2 bases and J by 5 bases; unmatched bases: 13. The CDR3 here is CASSFHRTGWWNEQYF. The DNA of the CDR3 is TGTGCCAGCAGCTTCCACCGGACAGGTTGGTGGAACGAGCAGTACTTC.